This T cell receptor beta chain was retrieved from a study of tumor-infiltrating lymphocytes in oesophageal squamous cell carcinoma. This clonotype was seen only a few times. MiXCR, run by TCRdb on the reads, gives a single entry per CDR3 protein. Seen here are 12,000 or so distinct CDR3 sequences, 50% to 65% observed once, and the top ten hold approximately 54%. The trim removed 6 bases at V and 1 base at J, leaving 3 bases unmatched. The CDR3 has 14 amino acids. The chain carries TRBV12-3 or TRBV12-4 and TRBJ1-5; 7 nucleotides align to TRBD1. Sequenced: blood. The sequence came from a female donor with esophageal squamous cell carcinoma. The CDR3 protein is CASSKDRSNQPQHF. The CDR3 DNA reads as TGTGCCAGCAGCAAGGACAGGAGCAATCAGCCCCAGCATTTT.